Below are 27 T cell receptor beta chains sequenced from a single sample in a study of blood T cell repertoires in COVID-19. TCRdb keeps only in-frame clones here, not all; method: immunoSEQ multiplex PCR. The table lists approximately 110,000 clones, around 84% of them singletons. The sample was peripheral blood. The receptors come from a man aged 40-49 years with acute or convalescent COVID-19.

CDR3 region: CASSQDFLDYGYTF. CDR3 sequence (DNA): TGCGCCAGCAGCCAAGATTTTCTCGACTATGGCTACACCTTC. This chain uses TRBV4-3 with TRBJ1-2; D not resolved. V was clipped by 0 bases and J by 3 bases, with 8 bases between them. Germline assignment: CDR1 LGHNA and CDR2 YSLEER. The CDR3 has 14 residues.

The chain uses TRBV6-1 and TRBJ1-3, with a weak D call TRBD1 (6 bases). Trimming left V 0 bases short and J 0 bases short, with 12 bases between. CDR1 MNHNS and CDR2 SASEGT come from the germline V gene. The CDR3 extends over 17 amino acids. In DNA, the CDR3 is TGTGCCAGCAGTGAAGCGACCCAGGGGTACTCTGGAAACACCATATATTTT. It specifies CASSEATQGYSGNTIYF.

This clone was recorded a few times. This CDR3 is CASSLDGGLEKLFF. CDR3 nucleotide sequence: TGCGCCAGCAGCTTGGACGGGGGGCTCGAAAAACTGTTTTTT. The genes are TRBV5-1 and TRBJ1-4; tentative D call: TRBD1 (6 bases). Between the trimmed V and J ends, which lost 0 bases and 8 bases, there was a span of 11 bases. This CDR3 spans 14 amino acids. Germline assignment: CDR1 SGHRS and CDR2 YFSETQ.

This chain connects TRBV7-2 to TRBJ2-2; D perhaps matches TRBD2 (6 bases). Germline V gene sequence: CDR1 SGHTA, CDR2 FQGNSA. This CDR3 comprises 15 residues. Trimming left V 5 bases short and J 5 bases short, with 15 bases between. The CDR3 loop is CASSPQRVQTGELFF. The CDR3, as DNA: TGTGCCAGCAGCCCCCAGCGGGTGCAGACCGGGGAGCTGTTTTTT.

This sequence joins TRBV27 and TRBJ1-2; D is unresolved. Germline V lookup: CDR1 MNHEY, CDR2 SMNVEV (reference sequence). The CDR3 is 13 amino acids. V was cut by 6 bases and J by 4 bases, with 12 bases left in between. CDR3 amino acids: CASRKREGYGYTF. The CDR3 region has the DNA TGTGCCAGCAGAAAGCGTGAGGGCTATGGCTACACCTTC.

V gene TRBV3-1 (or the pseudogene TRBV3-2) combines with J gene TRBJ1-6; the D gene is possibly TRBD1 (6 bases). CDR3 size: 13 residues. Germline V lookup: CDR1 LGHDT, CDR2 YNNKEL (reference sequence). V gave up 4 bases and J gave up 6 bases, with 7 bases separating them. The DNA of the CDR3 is TGTGCCAGCAGCCCGGACAGTAATTCACCCCTCCACTTT. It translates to CASSPDSNSPLHF.

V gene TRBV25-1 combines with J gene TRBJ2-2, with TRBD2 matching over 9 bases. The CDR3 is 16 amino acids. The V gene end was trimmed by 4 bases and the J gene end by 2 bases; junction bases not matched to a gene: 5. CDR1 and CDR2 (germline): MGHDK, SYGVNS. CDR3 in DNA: TGTGCCAGCAGTGCAGCGGGGGGTCCTAACACCGGGGAGCTGTTTTTT. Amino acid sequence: CASSAAGGPNTGELFF. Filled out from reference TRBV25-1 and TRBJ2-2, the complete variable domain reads EADIYQTPRYLVIGTGKKITLECSQTMGHDKMYWYQQDPGMELHLIHYSYGVNSTEKGDLSSESTVSRIRTEHFPLTLESARPSHTSQYLCASSAAGGPNTGELFFGEGSRLTVL.

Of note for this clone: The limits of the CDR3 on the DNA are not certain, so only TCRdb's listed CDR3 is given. The CDR3 protein is CASSFGSGGPDTQYF. V usage is TRBV7-9 and J usage is TRBJ2-3; TRBD2 is the table's D call, not checked against the DNA. Including both end residues, the CDR3 is 15 amino acids long. Germline V gives CDR1 SEHNR, CDR2 FQNEAQ (reference sequence).

For the CDR3, the DNA is TGTGCCAGCAGTTCTGGGACAGGGAATACCTACGAGCAGTACTTC. As protein: CASSSGTGNTYEQYF. This chain connects TRBV25-1 to TRBJ2-7, with TRBD1 matching 9 bases. The CDR3 totals 15 residues. The V gene end was trimmed by 5 bases and the J gene end by 2 bases; junction bases not matched to a gene: 7. The germline V gene encodes CDR1 MGHDK and CDR2 SYGVNS.

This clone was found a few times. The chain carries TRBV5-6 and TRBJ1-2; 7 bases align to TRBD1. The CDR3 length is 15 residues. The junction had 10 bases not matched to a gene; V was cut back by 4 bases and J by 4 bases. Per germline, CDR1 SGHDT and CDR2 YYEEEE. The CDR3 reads CASSPWDRPLYGYTF. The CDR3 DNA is TGTGCCAGCAGCCCCTGGGACAGACCCCTCTATGGCTACACCTTC.

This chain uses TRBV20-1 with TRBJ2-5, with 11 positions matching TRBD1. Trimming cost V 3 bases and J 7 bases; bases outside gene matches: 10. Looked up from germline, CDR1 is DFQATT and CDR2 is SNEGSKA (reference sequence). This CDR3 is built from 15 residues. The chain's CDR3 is CSASLGQGVRGTQYF. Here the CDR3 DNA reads TGCAGTGCTAGTTTGGGACAGGGGGTTCGGGGGACCCAGTACTTC.

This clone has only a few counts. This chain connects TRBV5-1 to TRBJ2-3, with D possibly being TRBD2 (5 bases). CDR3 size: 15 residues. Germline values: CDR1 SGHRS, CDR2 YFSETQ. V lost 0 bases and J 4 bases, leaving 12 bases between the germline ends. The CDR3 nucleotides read TGCGCCAGCAGCTTGGGGCGTGGAGGACCAGATACGCAGTATTTT. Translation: CASSLGRGGPDTQYF.

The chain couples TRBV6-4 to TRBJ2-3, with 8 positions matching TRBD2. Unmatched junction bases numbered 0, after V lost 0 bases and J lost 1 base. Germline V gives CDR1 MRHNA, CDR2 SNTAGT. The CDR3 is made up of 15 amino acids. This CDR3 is CASSDSSGGTDTQYF. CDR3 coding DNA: TGTGCCAGCAGTGACTCTAGCGGGGGCACAGATACGCAGTATTTT.

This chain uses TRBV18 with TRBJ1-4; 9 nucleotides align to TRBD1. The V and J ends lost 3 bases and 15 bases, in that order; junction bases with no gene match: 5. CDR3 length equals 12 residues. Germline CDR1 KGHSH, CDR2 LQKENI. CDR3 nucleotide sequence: TGTGCCAGCTCACCGGACAGGGGAGAGGTGTTTTTT. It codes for CASSPDRGEVFF.

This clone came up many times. CDR3 region: CASSKTGVQETQYF. The CDR3 DNA reads TGTGCCAGCAGCAAAACAGGGGTTCAAGAGACCCAGTACTTC. This chain uses TRBV5-5 with TRBJ2-5; the match to TRBD1 covers 7 bases. The CDR3 length is 14 residues. V gave up 4 bases and J gave up 2 bases; unmatched junction bases: 5. Germline-derived CDR1 and CDR2 are SGHKS and YYEKEE (reference sequence).

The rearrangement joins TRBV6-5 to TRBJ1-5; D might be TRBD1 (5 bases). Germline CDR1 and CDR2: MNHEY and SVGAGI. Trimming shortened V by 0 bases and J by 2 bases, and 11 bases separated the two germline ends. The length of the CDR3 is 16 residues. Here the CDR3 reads CASSYSRWGGNQPQHF. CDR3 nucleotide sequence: TGTGCCAGCAGTTACTCAAGGTGGGGCGGCAATCAGCCCCAGCATTTT.

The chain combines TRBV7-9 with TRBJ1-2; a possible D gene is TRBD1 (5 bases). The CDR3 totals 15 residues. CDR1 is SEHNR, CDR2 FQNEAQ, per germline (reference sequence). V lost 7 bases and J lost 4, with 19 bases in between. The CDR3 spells CASTALEGGVYGYTF. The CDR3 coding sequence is TGTGCCAGCACCGCTCTGGAGGGAGGGGTCTATGGCTACACCTTC. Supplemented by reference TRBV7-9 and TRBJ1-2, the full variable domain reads DTGVSQNPRHKITKRGQNVTFRCDPISEHNRLYWYRQTLGQGPEFLTYFQNEAQLEKSRLLSDRFSAERPKGSFSTLEIQRTEQGDSAMYLCASTALEGGVYGYTFGSGTRLTVV.

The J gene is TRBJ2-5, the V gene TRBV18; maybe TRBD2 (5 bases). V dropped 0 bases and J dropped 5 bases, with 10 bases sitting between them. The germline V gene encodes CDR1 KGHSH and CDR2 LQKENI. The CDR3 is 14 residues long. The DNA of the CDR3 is TGTGCCAGCTCACCACCGTCCCCGGGGGAGACCCAGTACTTC. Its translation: CASSPPSPGETQYF.

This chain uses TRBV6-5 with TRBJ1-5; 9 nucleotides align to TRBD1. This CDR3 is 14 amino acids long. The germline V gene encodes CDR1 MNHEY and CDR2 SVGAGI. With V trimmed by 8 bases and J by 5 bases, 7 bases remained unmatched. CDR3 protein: CASSRQGVDQPQHF. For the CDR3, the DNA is TGTGCCAGCTCACGACAGGGGGTTGATCAGCCCCAGCATTTT.

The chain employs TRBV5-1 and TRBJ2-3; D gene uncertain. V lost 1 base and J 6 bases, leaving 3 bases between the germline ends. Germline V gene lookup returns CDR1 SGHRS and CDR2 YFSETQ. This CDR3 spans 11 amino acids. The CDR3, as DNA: TGCGCCAGCAGCTTGTCGGATACGCAGTATTTT. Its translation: CASSLSDTQYF. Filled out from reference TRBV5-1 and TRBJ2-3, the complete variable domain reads KAGVTQTPRYLIKTRGQQVTLSCSPISGHRSVSWYQQTPGQGLQFLFEYFSETQRNKGNFPGRFSGRQFSNSRSEMNVSTLELGDSALYLCASSLSDTQYFGPGTRLTVL.

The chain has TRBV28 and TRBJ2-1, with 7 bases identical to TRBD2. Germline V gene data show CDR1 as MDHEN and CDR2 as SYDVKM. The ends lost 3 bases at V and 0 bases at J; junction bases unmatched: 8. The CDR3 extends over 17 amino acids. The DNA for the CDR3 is TGTGCCAGCAGTTTCCCCCTCCTAGCGGTCTCCTACAATGAGCAGTTCTTC. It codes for CASSFPLLAVSYNEQFF.

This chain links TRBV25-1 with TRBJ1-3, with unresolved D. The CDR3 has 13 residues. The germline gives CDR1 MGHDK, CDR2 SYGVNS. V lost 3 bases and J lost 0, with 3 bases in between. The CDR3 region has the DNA TGTGCCAGCAGTGACCTCTCTGGAAACACCATATATTTT. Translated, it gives CASSDLSGNTIYF. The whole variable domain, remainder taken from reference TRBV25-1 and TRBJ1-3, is EADIYQTPRYLVIGTGKKITLECSQTMGHDKMYWYQQDPGMELHLIHYSYGVNSTEKGDLSSESTVSRIRTEHFPLTLESARPSHTSQYLCASSDLSGNTIYFGEGSWLTVV.

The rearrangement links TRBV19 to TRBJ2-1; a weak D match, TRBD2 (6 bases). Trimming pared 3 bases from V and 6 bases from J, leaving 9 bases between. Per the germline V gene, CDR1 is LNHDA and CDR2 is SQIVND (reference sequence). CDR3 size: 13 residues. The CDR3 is CASSMRSGNEQFF. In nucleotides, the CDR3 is TGTGCCAGTAGTATGCGTAGCGGCAATGAGCAGTTCTTC.

CDR3 loop: CASSPGGVYTYEQYF. In nucleotides, the CDR3 is TGTGCCAGCAGCCCCGGGGGGGTATACACCTACGAGCAGTACTTC. This chain joins TRBV11-2 and TRBJ2-7, with TRBD2 identical over 8 bases. Trimming at V came to 5 bases and at J to 2 bases, leaving 8 bases not matched to a gene. Germline values: CDR1 SGHAT, CDR2 FQNNGV. This CDR3 spans 15 amino acids.

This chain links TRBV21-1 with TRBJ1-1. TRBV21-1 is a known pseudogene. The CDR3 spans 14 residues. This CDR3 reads CASSKDAVHTEAFF. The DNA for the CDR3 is TGTGCCAGCAGCAAAGATGCGGTACACACTGAAGCTTTCTTT.

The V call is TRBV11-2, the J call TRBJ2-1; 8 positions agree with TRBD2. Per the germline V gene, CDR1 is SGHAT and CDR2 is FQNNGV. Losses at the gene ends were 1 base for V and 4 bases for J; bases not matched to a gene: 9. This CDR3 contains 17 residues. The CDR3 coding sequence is TGTGCCAGCAGCTTAGCTATGTCCAGCGGGAGATACAATGAGCAGTTCTTC. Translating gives CASSLAMSSGRYNEQFF.

CDR3 in DNA: TGCGCCAGCAGCCGAACCCCGGGACAGAGCAATGAGCAGTTCTTC. This codes for CASSRTPGQSNEQFF. This sequence joins TRBV4-3 and TRBJ2-1, with 7 bases that match TRBD1. Germline V gene data show CDR1 as LGHNA and CDR2 as YSLEER. V was clipped by 4 bases and J by 6 bases; unmatched bases: 9. The CDR3 length is 15 residues.